This T cell receptor (beta chain) was recorded in a study of blood T cell repertoires in COVID-19. As for the study in general: From the United States, Italy and Spain came samples of acute and convalescent COVID-19.

V lost 6 bases and J lost 5; bases outside the gene matches: 6. This CDR3 region has 15 residues. The germline gives CDR1 LNHNV, CDR2 YYDKDF (reference sequence). Clinical history as reported by participants underpinned cohort assignment. Original handling: Estimation of nucleated cell counts was performed using reference gene primer amplification. This table comes from immunoSEQ multiplex PCR, and its TCRdb copy is limited to in-frame clones, with some not included. V, J and clone size derive from that table, while D and trimming were established from the DNA sequence. The sample contains approximately 390,000 clones, roughly 88% of which appear only once.

The sequence came from a woman aged 40 to 49 with acute COVID-19. The V call is TRBV15, the J call TRBJ1-4; TRBD1 matches at 10 bases. Material for sequencing was PBMCs or T cells enriched from blood (not recorded which). DNA of the CDR3: TGTGCCACCAGGGGATTGGACAGGGGGAATGAAAAACTGTTTTTT. Protein: CATRGLDRGNEKLFF. The variable domain in full, completed from reference TRBV15 and TRBJ1-4, reads DAMVIQNPRYQVTQFGKPVTLSCSQTLNHNVMYWYQQKSSQAPKLLFHYYDKDFNNEADTPDNFQSRRPNTSFCFLDIRSPGLGDTAMYLCATRGLDRGNEKLFFGSGTQLSVL.